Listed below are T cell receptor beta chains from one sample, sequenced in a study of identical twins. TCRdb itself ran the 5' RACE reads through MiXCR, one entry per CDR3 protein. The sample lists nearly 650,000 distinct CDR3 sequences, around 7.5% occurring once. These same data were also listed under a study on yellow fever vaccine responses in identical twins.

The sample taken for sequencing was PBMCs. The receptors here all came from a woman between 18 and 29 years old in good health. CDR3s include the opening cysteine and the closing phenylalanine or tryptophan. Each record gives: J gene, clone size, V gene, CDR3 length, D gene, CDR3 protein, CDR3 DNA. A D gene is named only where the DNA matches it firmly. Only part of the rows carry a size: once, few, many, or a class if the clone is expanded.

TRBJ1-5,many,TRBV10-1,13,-,CASTGQLDQPQHF,TGCGCCAGTACCGGACAGCTGGATCAGCCCCAGCATTTT
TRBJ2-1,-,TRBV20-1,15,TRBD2,CSATGLAGGRGGQFF,TGCAGTGCCACGGGACTAGCGGGGGGCCGTGGGGGGCAGTTCTTC
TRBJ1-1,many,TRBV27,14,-,CASSLSVGFSEAFF,TGTGCCAGCAGTTTATCAGTGGGGTTTAGTGAAGCTTTCTTT
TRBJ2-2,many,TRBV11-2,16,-,CASSLDLVGSTGELFF,TGTGCCAGCAGCTTAGATCTGGTGGGGTCCACCGGGGAGCTGTTTTTT
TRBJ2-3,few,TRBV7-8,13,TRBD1,CASSTRDRYPQYF,TGTGCCAGCAGCACCCGGGACAGGTACCCGCAGTATTTT
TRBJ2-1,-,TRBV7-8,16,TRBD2,CASSPIVAGGYNEQFF,TGTGCCAGCAGCCCAATTGTGGCGGGAGGGTACAATGAGCAGTTCTTC
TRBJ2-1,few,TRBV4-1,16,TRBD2,CASSPPGWSSGDEQFF,TGCGCCAGCAGCCCGCCGGGCTGGTCTAGCGGGGACGAGCAGTTCTTC
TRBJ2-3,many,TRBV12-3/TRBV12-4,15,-,CASSLDARGTDTQYF,TGTGCCAGCAGTCTAGACGCCCGGGGCACAGATACGCAGTATTTT
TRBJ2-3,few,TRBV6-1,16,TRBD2,CASSEAGTSRFGTQYF,TGTGCCAGCAGCGAAGCCGGGACTAGTAGATTTGGTACGCAGTATTTT
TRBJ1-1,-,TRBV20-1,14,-,CSARAPWGNTEAFF,TGCAGTGCTAGAGCCCCGTGGGGGAACACTGAAGCTTTCTTT
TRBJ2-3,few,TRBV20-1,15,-,CSARAELPSTDTQYF,TGCAGTGCTAGAGCGGAGCTTCCTAGCACAGATACGCAGTATTTT
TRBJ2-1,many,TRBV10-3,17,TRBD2,CAISGSGRELSYNEQFF,TGTGCCATCAGTGGTAGCGGGAGGGAATTATCCTACAATGAGCAGTTCTTC
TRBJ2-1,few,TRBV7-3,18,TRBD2,CASSLSGLAGGVYNEQFF,TGTGCCAGCAGCTTATCGGGACTAGCGGGAGGAGTTTACAATGAGCAGTTCTTC
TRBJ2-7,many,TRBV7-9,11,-,CASSPDYEQYF,TGTGCCAGCAGCCCGGACTACGAGCAGTACTTC
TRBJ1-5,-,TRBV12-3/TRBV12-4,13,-,CASGTRRHQPQHF,TGTGCCAGCGGCACCCGACGGCATCAGCCCCAGCATTTT
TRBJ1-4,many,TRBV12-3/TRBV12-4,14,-,CASSFTGGNEKLFF,TGTGCCAGCAGTTTTACGGGGGGCAATGAAAAACTGTTTTTT
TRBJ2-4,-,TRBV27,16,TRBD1,CASSFRGPLAKNIQYF,TGTGCCAGCAGTTTCAGGGGGCCGTTAGCCAAAAACATTCAGTACTTC
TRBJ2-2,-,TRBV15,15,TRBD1,CATSGGQSHTGELFF,TGTGCCACCAGCGGGGGACAGAGTCACACCGGGGAGCTGTTTTTT
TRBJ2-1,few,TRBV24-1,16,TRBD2,CATSGETSGSYNEQFF,TGTGCCACCAGTGGGGAAACTAGCGGGAGTTACAATGAGCAGTTCTTC
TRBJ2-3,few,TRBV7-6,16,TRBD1,CASSFQPGTATDTQYF,TGTGCCAGCAGCTTTCAACCCGGGACAGCCACAGATACGCAGTATTTT
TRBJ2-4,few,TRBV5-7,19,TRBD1,CASSRIAPGQGAGSSIQYF,TGTGCCAGCAGCCGAATTGCTCCGGGACAGGGGGCCGGGTCGAGCATTCAGTACTTC
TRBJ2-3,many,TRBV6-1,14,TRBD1,CASKGQGRADTQYF,TGTGCCAGCAAAGGACAGGGGCGGGCAGATACGCAGTATTTT
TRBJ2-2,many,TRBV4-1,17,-,CATKKGGKGEGTGELFF,TGCGCCACCAAAAAAGGGGGGAAGGGAGAGGGCACCGGGGAGCTGTTTTTT
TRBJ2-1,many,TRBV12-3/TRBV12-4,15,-,CASSSVRDSYNEQFF,TGTGCCAGCAGTTCCGTCAGGGATTCCTACAATGAGCAGTTCTTC
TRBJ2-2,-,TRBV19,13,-,CASRTRAPGELFF,TGTGCCAGTAGGACCAGGGCTCCCGGGGAGCTGTTTTTT
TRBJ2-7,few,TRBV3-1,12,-,CASSQTTGEQYF,TGTGCCAGCAGCCAAACCACGGGGGAGCAGTACTTC
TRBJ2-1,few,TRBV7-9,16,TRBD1,CASSTHRGMSYNEQFF,TGTGCCAGCAGCACCCACAGGGGGATGTCCTACAATGAGCAGTTCTTC
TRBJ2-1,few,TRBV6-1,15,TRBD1,CASSPTGGLGDEQFF,TGTGCCAGCAGTCCCACAGGGGGATTGGGAGATGAGCAGTTCTTC
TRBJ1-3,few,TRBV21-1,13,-,CASSKMGGNTIYF,TGTGCCAGCAGCAAAATGGGCGGAAACACCATATATTTT
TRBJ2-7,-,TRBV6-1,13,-,CASSERKLDEQYF,TGTGCCAGCAGTGAACGTAAATTGGACGAGCAGTACTTC
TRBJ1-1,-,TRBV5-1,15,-,CASSRDGTLNTEAFF,TGCGCCAGCAGCAGGGATGGGACCCTGAACACTGAAGCTTTCTTT
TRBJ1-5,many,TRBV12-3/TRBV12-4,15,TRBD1,CASSLGLTGDQPQHF,TGTGCCAGCAGTTTGGGCTTGACAGGGGATCAGCCCCAGCATTTT
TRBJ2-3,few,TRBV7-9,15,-,CASSLFSAGADTQYF,TGTGCCAGCAGCTTATTTTCCGCGGGCGCAGATACGCAGTATTTT
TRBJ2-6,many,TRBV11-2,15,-,CASSTQGAGANVLTF,TGTGCCAGCAGCACACAGGGCGCGGGGGCCAACGTCCTGACTTTC
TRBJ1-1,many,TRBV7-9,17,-,CASSLARDRYGGTEAFF,TGTGCCAGCAGCTTAGCGAGAGACAGGTATGGAGGCACTGAAGCTTTCTTT
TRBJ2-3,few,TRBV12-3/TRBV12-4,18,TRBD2,CASSPRQLAGAITDTQYF,TGTGCCAGCAGTCCCCGACAACTAGCGGGGGCCATCACAGATACGCAGTATTTT
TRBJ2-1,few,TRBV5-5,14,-,CASSLLIGGGEQFF,TGTGCCAGCAGCTTACTTATAGGGGGGGGTGAGCAGTTCTTC
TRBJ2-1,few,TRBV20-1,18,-,CSARERASVGVGYNEQFF,TGCAGTGCTAGAGAGAGAGCTAGCGTGGGAGTGGGTTACAATGAGCAGTTCTTC
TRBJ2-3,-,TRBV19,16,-,CASSTWDVQEADTQYF,TGTGCCAGTAGTACGTGGGACGTCCAGGAGGCAGATACGCAGTATTTT
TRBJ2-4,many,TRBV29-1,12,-,CSVEQLKNIQYF,TGCAGCGTTGAACAGTTGAAAAACATTCAGTACTTC
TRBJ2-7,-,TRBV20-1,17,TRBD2,CSARDLSPSGTRFEQYF,TGCAGTGCTAGAGACCTATCCCCCAGCGGGACCCGATTCGAGCAGTACTTC